Each of the 24 T cell receptor beta chains below was sequenced from the same sample in a study of human T cells and chemical hapten exposure. TCRdb analysed the RACE reads with MiXCR anew, one entry per CDR3 protein. The repertoire holds roughly 39,000 distinct CDR3 sequences, 10% to 15% seen once, with around 2% in the top ten. Indicated time point: patch test 3, about 24 weeks after DPC sensitization. The treatment is: therapeutic diphenylcyclopropenone sensitization with weekly scalp DPC. The starting material, unfractionated whole blood, was used for total RNA extraction. The sample consisted of whole blood, taken in connection with sensitization to the hapten diphenylcyclopropenone (DPC). The receptors were gathered from a woman in her 40s with alopecia areata. Some clones in this sample may be carry-over from other donors' samples.

This clonotype was seen a few times. This chain connects TRBV29-1 to TRBJ1-1; unclear D gene. The CDR3 length is 13 residues. Germline assignment: CDR1 SQVTM and CDR2 ANQGSEA. Between the trimmed V and J ends, which lost 3 bases and 1 base, there was a span of 9 bases. CDR3 nucleotides: TGCAGCGTTGACAGACAAGCGAACACTGAAGCTTTCTTT. Protein product: CSVDRQANTEAFF.

This clonotype was observed many times. The CDR3 loop is CASSWPGTQYF. The CDR3 region has the DNA TGTGCCAGCAGCTGGCCGGGTACGCAGTATTTT. The gene calls are TRBV28 and TRBJ2-3; no firm D call. Trimming took 6 bases from V and 8 from J, leaving 9 bases between them. The CDR3 contains 11 residues. Germline V gene sequence: CDR1 MDHEN, CDR2 SYDVKM.

A remark on this clonotype: A clone one base away is much larger, so this may be a read error. The CDR3 protein is CTSSQGQGGYGYTF. DNA of the CDR3: TGTACCAGCAGCCAAGGACAGGGAGGCTATGGCTACACCTTC. This chain joins TRBV7-2 and TRBJ1-2; 8 nucleotides line up with TRBD1. CDR3 size: 14 residues. Losses at the gene ends were 5 bases for V and 4 bases for J; bases not matched to a gene: 6. CDR1 and CDR2 from the germline V gene are SGHTA and FQGNSA.

V and J are TRBV3-1 and TRBJ1-4; no clear D gene. The CDR3 is 14 amino acids. Trimming took off 4 bases at V and 5 bases at J, with 11 bases between the two ends. Germline CDR1 and CDR2: LGHDT and YNNKEL (reference sequence). This chain's CDR3 is CASSPGAGNEKLFF. The CDR3 DNA follows: TGTGCCAGCAGCCCGGGCGCAGGCAATGAAAAACTGTTTTTT.

The V call is TRBV3-1, the J call TRBJ2-2; D is unclear. V gave up 2 bases and J gave up 6 bases, with 16 bases separating them. Germline CDR1 and CDR2: LGHDT and YNNKEL (reference sequence). CDR3 length: 16 residues. CDR3 nucleotides: TGTGCCAGCAGCCAAAAATCCCCGTTTGGGGCCGGGGAGCTGTTTTTT. Translation gives CASSQKSPFGAGELFF.

This clonotype was counted between two and nine times. The chain employs TRBV3-1 and TRBJ2-3; D is possibly TRBD1 or TRBD2 (5 bases each). This CDR3 has 15 residues. The germline gives CDR1 LGHDT, CDR2 YNNKEL (reference sequence). V dropped 4 bases and J dropped 12 bases, with 23 bases sitting between them. In DNA, the CDR3 is TGTGCCAGCAGCCCGGGGACGCATCCCAGGATAACACAGTATTTT. Its translation: CASSPGTHPRITQYF.

The rearrangement links TRBV11-3 to TRBJ1-6; no clear D. V was pared by 7 bases and J by 7 bases, with 5 bases between. Germline CDR1 reads SGHNT; CDR2 reads YENEEA. The CDR3 is made up of 11 amino acids. CDR3 DNA sequence: TGTGCCAGCATATTAAATTCACCCCTCCACTTT. This codes for CASILNSPLHF.

This chain joins TRBV11-2 and TRBJ2-7, with a possible D match to TRBD2 (6 bases). The ends were cut back, 5 bases at V and 4 bases at J, with 24 bases in the middle. Germline CDR1 is SGHAT and CDR2 is FQNNGV. The CDR3 consists of 17 residues. Here the CDR3 DNA reads TGTGCCAGCAGCCTCTCAAGTACTAGCAGGGTAGTTTACGAGCAGTACTTC. Its translation is CASSLSSTSRVVYEQYF. Full variable domain (outside the CDR3, taken from reference TRBV11-2 and TRBJ2-7): EAGVAQSPRYKIIEKRQSVAFWCNPISGHATLYWYQQILGQGPKLLIQFQNNGVVDDSQLPKDRFSAERLKGVDSTLKIQPAKLEDSAVYLCASSLSSTSRVVYEQYFGPGTRLTVT.

This clonotype has only a few counts. The chain employs TRBV18 and TRBJ1-5, with D unresolved. Germline CDR1 and CDR2: KGHSH and LQKENI. The CDR3 totals 15 residues. The germline V and J ends were trimmed by 3 bases and 8 bases, with 17 bases remaining between them. CDR3 residues: CASSPTREGNEPQHF. The CDR3 region has the DNA TGTGCCAGCTCACCTACTCGGGAGGGTAATGAGCCCCAGCATTTT.

The chain recombines TRBV7-9 with TRBJ1-4; TRBD1 is a possible D gene (5 bases). The CDR3 has 14 residues. With 4 bases removed from V and 7 bases from J, the gap between germline ends came to 13 bases. CDR1 is SEHNR, CDR2 FQNEAQ, per germline (reference sequence). The CDR3 region is CASSSPGTFEKLFF. The CDR3 region has the DNA TGTGCCAGCAGCTCCCCCGGGACCTTTGAAAAACTGTTTTTT.

V usage is TRBV28 and J usage is TRBJ2-1; D perhaps matches TRBD2 (6 bases). The CDR3 totals 13 residues. Germline V gene sequence: CDR1 MDHEN, CDR2 SYDVKM. V gave up 7 bases and J gave up 6 bases, with 13 bases separating them. Written as DNA, the CDR3 is TGTGCCAGCATCCGGGAGTTGGGCAATGAGCAGTTCTTC. Its translation is CASIRELGNEQFF.

This clonotype occurred many times. This chain joins TRBV14 and TRBJ1-2, with a weak D call TRBD1 (6 bases). Germline CDR1 is SGHDN and CDR2 is FVKESK. CDR3 size: 16 residues. The V and J ends lost 0 bases and 5 bases respectively, with 16 bases between them. In DNA, the CDR3 is TGTGCCAGCAGCCAAGAGGTCCCATCCAGGGGATATGGCTACACCTTC. It specifies CASSQEVPSRGYGYTF.

This clonotype has only a few counts. The rearrangement uses TRBV11-2 and TRBJ1-1; 8 bases line up with TRBD1. Germline V gives CDR1 SGHAT, CDR2 FQNNGV. With 4 bases clipped from V and 5 bases from J, the junction kept 6 bases outside the gene matches. CDR3 size: 14 residues. CDR3 in amino acids: CASSSAGGATEAFF. CDR3 DNA sequence: TGTGCCAGCAGCTCAGCAGGGGGCGCGACTGAAGCTTTCTTT.

The rearrangement links TRBV7-6 to TRBJ2-7; a possible D gene is TRBD1 (6 bases). The V and J ends lost 4 bases and 6 bases respectively, with 16 bases between them. There are 14 residues in the CDR3. Germline V gives CDR1 SGHVS, CDR2 FNYEAQ. Here the CDR3 reads CASSSRTEGGEQYF. The CDR3 DNA reads as TGTGCCAGCAGCTCCAGGACCGAAGGGGGCGAGCAGTACTTC. Full variable domain (outside the CDR3, taken from reference TRBV7-6 and TRBJ2-7): GAGVSQSPRYKVTKRGQDVALRCDPISGHVSLYWYRQALGQGPEFLTYFNYEAQQDKSGLPNDRFSAERPEGSISTLTIQRTEQRDSAMYRCASSSRTEGGEQYFGPGTRLTVT.

The CDR3 coding sequence is TGTGCCAGCAGTGGGGACAGGGGCTCCTACGAGCAGTACTTC. Translated, it gives CASSGDRGSYEQYF. The rearrangement joins TRBV2 to TRBJ2-7; 10 nucleotides line up with TRBD1. Germline V gives CDR1 SNHLY, CDR2 FYNNEI. With V trimmed by 4 bases and J by 0 bases, 0 bases remained unmatched. The CDR3 consists of 14 residues.

J is TRBJ2-5 and V is TRBV3-1; D assignment may be TRBD1 or TRBD2 (5 bases each). The germline CDR1 and CDR2 sequences are LGHDT and YNNKEL (reference sequence). The CDR3 runs 15 residues. Trimming took off 4 bases at V and 1 base at J, with 13 bases between the two ends. CDR3 bases: TGTGCCAGCAGCCGCTACGCCGGGACCCAAGAGACCCAGTACTTC. Encoded protein: CASSRYAGTQETQYF.

The gene calls are TRBV6-5 and TRBJ2-1; D is uncertain. The CDR3 contains 15 residues. Per germline, CDR1 MNHEY and CDR2 SVGAGI. Trimming took 0 bases from V and 0 from J, leaving 6 bases between them. The CDR3 region has the DNA TGTGCCAGCAGTTACTCACCCAGCTCCTACAATGAGCAGTTCTTC. The encoded protein is CASSYSPSSYNEQFF.

This clonotype came up many times. J is TRBJ1-5 and V is TRBV7-9; D may be TRBD1 (6 bases). Germline V CDR1 and CDR2: SEHNR, FQNEAQ (reference sequence). This CDR3 has 13 amino acids. The V end lost 5 bases, the J end lost 5 bases, and 10 bases lay between the germline ends. CDR3 sequence (DNA): TGTGCCAGCAGCCTACAGGGAGATCAGCCCCAGCATTTT. Amino acids: CASSLQGDQPQHF.

In this sample, this clonotype turned up many times. The chain links TRBV6-6 to TRBJ1-2; D uncertain. V shed 6 bases and J shed 12 bases, with 17 bases lying between them. This CDR3 contains 12 residues. Germline CDR1 MNHNY, CDR2 SVGAGI (reference sequence). CDR3 bases: TGTGCCAGCAGCCCTCAGCACGAACCACACACCTTC. Translation gives CASSPQHEPHTF.

Sample share makes this clonotype medium-sized. The gene calls are TRBV28 and TRBJ1-1; TRBD1 might be the D (5 bases). CDR1 MDHEN and CDR2 SYDVKM come from the germline V gene. Trimming shortened V by 7 bases and J by 1 base, and 13 bases separated the two germline ends. The CDR3 length is 14 residues. Here the CDR3 DNA reads TGTGCCAGCACCTCTCAAGGGGAGAACACTGAAGCTTTCTTT. This gives the protein CASTSQGENTEAFF.

The chain combines TRBV29-1 with TRBJ1-1; D not resolved. The CDR3 has 12 amino acids. Deletions cut 5 bases from V and 1 base from J, with 8 bases between. Looked up from germline, CDR1 is SQVTM and CDR2 is ANQGSEA. DNA for the CDR3: TGCAGCGTTTCACATAGGAACACTGAAGCTTTCTTT. The encoded protein is CSVSHRNTEAFF.

V usage is TRBV2 and J usage is TRBJ2-2, with 13 positions matching TRBD2. The CDR3 is 15 residues long. Per the germline V gene, CDR1 is SNHLY and CDR2 is FYNNEI. With 6 bases clipped from V and 5 bases from J, the junction kept 3 bases outside the gene matches. The CDR3 bases are TGTGCCAGCAGAGGACTAGCGGGGGCGACCGGGGAGCTGTTTTTT. Translating gives CASRGLAGATGELFF.

V and J are TRBV29-1 and TRBJ2-1; either TRBD1 or TRBD2 may supply D (5 bases each). Germline CDR1 and CDR2: SQVTM and ANQGSEA. The CDR3 loop spans 12 amino acids. V dropped 7 bases and J dropped 8 bases, with 15 bases sitting between them. The CDR3 sequence is CSDRRGSDEQFF. The CDR3, as DNA: TGCAGCGACAGGAGAGGGTCTGATGAGCAGTTCTTC.

This clonotype was seen repeatedly, ten times or more. In nucleotides, the CDR3 is TGCAGTGCTAAAGCGGGAGGGCCCGACAATGAGCAGTTCTTC. As protein: CSAKAGGPDNEQFF. The chain uses TRBV20-1 and TRBJ2-1; 10 bases match TRBD2. Trimming cost V 4 bases and J 5 bases; bases outside gene matches: 5. The CDR3 has 14 amino acids. Germline V CDR1 and CDR2: DFQATT, SNEGSKA (reference sequence).